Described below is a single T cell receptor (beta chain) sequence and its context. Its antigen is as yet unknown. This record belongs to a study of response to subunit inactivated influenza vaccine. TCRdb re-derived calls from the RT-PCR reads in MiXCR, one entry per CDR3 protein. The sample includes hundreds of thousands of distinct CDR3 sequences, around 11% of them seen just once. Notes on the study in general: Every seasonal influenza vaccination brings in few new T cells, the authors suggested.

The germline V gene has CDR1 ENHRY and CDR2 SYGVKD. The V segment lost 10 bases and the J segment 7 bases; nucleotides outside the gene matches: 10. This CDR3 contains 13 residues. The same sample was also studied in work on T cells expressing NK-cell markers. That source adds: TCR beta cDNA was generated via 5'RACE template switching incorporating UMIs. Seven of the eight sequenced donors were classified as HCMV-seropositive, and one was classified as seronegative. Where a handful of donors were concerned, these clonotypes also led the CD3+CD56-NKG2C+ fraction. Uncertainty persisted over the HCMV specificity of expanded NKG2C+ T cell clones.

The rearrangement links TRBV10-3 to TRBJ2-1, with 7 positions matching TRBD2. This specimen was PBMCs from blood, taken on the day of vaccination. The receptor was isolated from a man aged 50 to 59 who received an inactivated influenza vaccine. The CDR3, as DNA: TGTGCCACCTCGGGCGGGAGCACGAATGAGCAGTTCTTC. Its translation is CATSGGSTNEQFF.